Listed below are T cell receptor beta chains from one sample, sequenced in a study of T cells expressing NK-cell markers. For each CDR3 protein, TCRdb gives one entry from its re-call of the 5' RACE reads, without DNA. The sample table sets out roughly 430,000 distinct CDR3 sequences. Sequencing was done on a sample of blood T cells: a sorted CD56 or NKG2C T cell subset, CD4+ or CD8+ T cells, or bulk PBMC T cells (not recorded which). Source of these receptors: a woman between 18 and 69 years old in good health. Both conserved end residues are part of each CDR3.

V gene	J gene	CDR3 protein
TRBV4-3	TRBJ1-1	CASSQYDSMNTEAFF
TRBV11-2	TRBJ2-3	CASSGRAGGGTDTQYF
TRBV12-3/TRBV12-4	TRBJ1-5	CASRPTGSNQPQHF
TRBV5-1	TRBJ2-2	CASSLTSGRIGAGELFF
TRBV3-1	TRBJ2-7	CASQKLVGSYEQYF
TRBV20-1	TRBJ2-7	CSVVDRTLGEQYF
TRBV5-6	TRBJ2-3	CASSLTGGKDTQYF
TRBV30	TRBJ1-1	CAWSVALRGEAFF
TRBV6-1	TRBJ2-7	CATLDIIPYEQYF
TRBV14	TRBJ1-1	CTSSPRGAAEAFF
TRBV10-3	TRBJ2-5	CAISESLVMETQYF
TRBV18	TRBJ2-3	CASSPWDRGPSTDTQYF
TRBV20-1	TRBJ2-6	CSASDSALSGANVLTF
TRBV20-1	TRBJ1-4	CSAGPGLDEKLFF
TRBV6-1	TRBJ2-2	CASSEVAGANTGELFF
TRBV12-3/TRBV12-4	TRBJ1-1	CASRRDRAGAFF
TRBV4-3	TRBJ2-2	CASSQDLGSGRAENTGELFF
TRBV10-2	TRBJ1-2	CASRPETGFFYGYTF